Shown below are 2 T cell receptor beta chains from a single sample sequenced in a study of blood T cell repertoires in COVID-19. Clones were read by immunoSEQ multiplex PCR, and TCRdb kept only the in-frame ones, dropping some. This sample has under 250,000 clones; around 82% occur once, and the top ten carry 4.7%. The sequencing sample was made of peripheral blood. Source of these receptors: a woman aged 70-85 years with acute or convalescent COVID-19.

Comments on this clone: Other DNA variants within this sample encode the same CDR3. The chain couples TRBV12-3 or TRBV12-4 to TRBJ2-7, with D possibly matching TRBD1 (6 bases). V lost 3 bases and J 4 bases, leaving 7 bases between the germline ends. CDR3 length: 12 amino acids. The CDR3 DNA is TGTGCCAGCAGTTTGGGGGCTTACGAGCAGTACTTC. Translated: CASSLGAYEQYF.

The sample holds a few counts of this clone. J is TRBJ2-5 and V is TRBV5-1; 7 bases are a match to TRBD1. The CDR3 totals 15 residues. CDR1 and CDR2 from the germline V gene are SGHRS and YFSETQ. The J segment lost 1 base and the V segment lost 5 bases, leaving 8 bases of the junction unmatched. The DNA for the CDR3 is TGCGCCAGCAGTCCGCCCGGGACAGCCCAAGAGACCCAGTACTTC. Amino acid sequence: CASSPPGTAQETQYF.